Presented here are 19 T cell receptor beta chains from one specimen sequenced in a study of OX40 agonist ivuxolimab in advanced cancers. Repertoires were generated with immunoSEQ multiplex PCR, while TCRdb's copy carries only in-frame clones and drops some. The sample has 130,000 or so clones, roughly 93% seen once; the top ten hold over 0.15%. Source: CD4+ or CD8+ T cells sorted from blood, taken in a trial of the OX40 agonist ivuxolimab. Receptors were obtained from an adult with an advanced solid tumor such as melanoma, head and neck, liver or kidney cancer.

The chain joins TRBV18 to TRBJ1-5, with D unresolved. Trimming shortened V by 1 base and J by 3 bases, and 28 bases separated the two germline ends. This CDR3 is 21 amino acids long. Germline V gene sequence: CDR1 KGHSH, CDR2 LQKENI. This CDR3 reads CASSPLKVAGGGPADNQPQHF. The DNA for the CDR3 is TGTGCCAGCTCACCACTGAAGGTTGCCGGAGGAGGGCCTGCAGACAATCAGCCCCAGCATTTT.

This clone was detected only a few times. The rearrangement links TRBV28 to TRBJ1-5; D not resolved. CDR1 MDHEN and CDR2 SYDVKM come from the germline V gene. Trimming pared 5 bases from V and 0 bases from J, leaving 5 bases between. The CDR3 runs to 13 residues. The CDR3 sequence is CASSGLSNQPQHF. DNA of the CDR3: TGTGCCAGCAGTGGACTTAGCAATCAGCCCCAGCATTTT.

V gene TRBV7-9 combines with J gene TRBJ2-1; D ambiguous. V was clipped by 3 bases and J by 9 bases, with 6 bases between them. Germline V gives CDR1 SEHNR, CDR2 FQNEAQ (reference sequence). The CDR3 sequence is 11 residues long. CDR3 nucleotide sequence: TGTGCCAGCAGCTTTGGAGCTGAGCAGTTCTTC. Protein product: CASSFGAEQFF.

V gene TRBV28 combines with J gene TRBJ2-1, with 8 bases matching TRBD2. This CDR3 has 15 amino acids. Germline values: CDR1 MDHEN, CDR2 SYDVKM. The V gene end was trimmed by 6 bases and the J gene end by 1 base; junction bases not matched to a gene: 5. The CDR3 sequence is CASSPGGGSYNEQFF. The CDR3 nucleotides read TGTGCCAGCAGCCCGGGAGGGGGTTCCTACAATGAGCAGTTCTTC.

V is TRBV18 and J is TRBJ2-5; 7 bases fit TRBD1. Germline CDR1 reads KGHSH; CDR2 reads LQKENI. This CDR3 comprises 15 residues. Losses at the gene ends were 3 bases for V and 5 bases for J; bases not matched to a gene: 9. CDR3 residues: CASSPFDRAGETQYF. The CDR3 region has the DNA TGTGCCAGCTCACCTTTTGACAGGGCCGGGGAGACCCAGTACTTC. The variable domain in full, completed from reference TRBV18 and TRBJ2-5, reads NAGVMQNPRHLVRRRGQEARLRCSPMKGHSHVYWYRQLPEEGLKFMVYLQKENIIDESGMPKERFSAEFPKEGPSILRIQQVVRGDSAAYFCASSPFDRAGETQYFGPGTRLLVL.

About this clone: A read error may produce the germline difference seen at one junction end. V usage is TRBV7-2 and J usage is TRBJ2-1; 13 bases are shared with TRBD2. This CDR3 has 18 residues. Germline V gene data show CDR1 as SGHTA and CDR2 as FQGNSA. CDR3 loop: CASSLAYSGTSGDNEQFF. For the CDR3, the DNA is TGTGCCAGCAGCCTAGCCTACTCGGGGACTAGCGGGGACAATGAGCAGTTCTTC. Supplemented by reference TRBV7-2 and TRBJ2-1, the full variable domain reads GAGVSQSPSNKVTEKGKDVELRCDPISGHTALYWYRQSLGQGLEFLIYFQGNSAPDKSGLPSDRFSAERTGGSVSTLTIQRTQQEDSAVYLCASSLAYSGTSGDNEQFFGPGTRLTVL.

This sequence joins TRBV7-2 and TRBJ1-2, with unresolved D. CDR3 length equals 11 residues. In germline, CDR1 is SGHTA, CDR2 FQGNSA. V was shortened by 0 bases and J by 8 bases, with 4 bases between the two germline ends. The CDR3 here is CASSLAAGYTF. For the CDR3, the DNA is TGTGCCAGCAGCTTAGCCGCCGGCTACACCTTC.

The rearrangement links TRBV19 to TRBJ1-5, with D perhaps matching TRBD1 (6 bases). CDR3 length: 13 amino acids. The V gene's germline CDR1 is LNHDA and CDR2 SQIVND (reference sequence). With 10 bases removed from V and 3 bases from J, the gap between germline ends came to 13 bases. CDR3: CATRGQYNQPQHF. The CDR3 nucleotides are TGTGCCACAAGAGGACAGTACAATCAGCCCCAGCATTTT.

The chain recombines TRBV6-1 with TRBJ1-3; a weak D match, TRBD1 (6 bases). The CDR3 has 17 residues. The germline CDR1 and CDR2 sequences are MNHNS and SASEGT. The V end lost 4 bases, the J end lost 3 bases, and 19 bases lay between the germline ends. CDR3 protein: CASSGQAPGVFGNTIYF. CDR3 DNA: TGTGCCAGCAGTGGGCAAGCCCCAGGGGTATTTGGAAACACCATATATTTT.

The J gene is TRBJ2-2, the V gene TRBV14, with 8 nucleotides matching TRBD1. Germline lookup yields CDR1 SGHDN and CDR2 FVKESK. The V and J ends lost 1 base and 4 bases, in that order; junction bases with no gene match: 5. The CDR3 has 16 residues. The CDR3 protein is CASSQGNRGFTGELFF. The CDR3 coding sequence is TGTGCCAGCAGCCAAGGGAACAGGGGGTTCACCGGGGAGCTGTTTTTT.

The rearrangement links TRBV15 to TRBJ1-2, with 10 nucleotides matching TRBD1. The germline gives CDR1 LNHNV, CDR2 YYDKDF (reference sequence). The CDR3 runs 15 residues. V dropped 5 bases and J dropped 4; count of bases not matched to a gene: 7. The CDR3 region is CATSLTGGASYGYTF. The CDR3 bases are TGTGCCACCAGCCTGACAGGGGGCGCCAGCTATGGCTACACCTTC. The full variable domain, completed using reference TRBV15 and TRBJ1-2, is DAMVIQNPRYQVTQFGKPVTLSCSQTLNHNVMYWYQQKSSQAPKLLFHYYDKDFNNEADTPDNFQSRRPNTSFCFLDIRSPGLGDTAMYLCATSLTGGASYGYTFGSGTRLTVV.

The chain recombines TRBV10-3 with TRBJ2-7, with unresolved D. This CDR3 region has 12 residues. Trimming took 0 bases from V and 3 from J, leaving 3 bases between them. Germline values: CDR1 ENHRY, CDR2 SYGVKD. The CDR3, as DNA: TGTGCCATCAGTGAGTCGTACTACGAGCAGTACTTC. Protein sequence: CAISESYYEQYF.

J is TRBJ2-1 and V is TRBV28; TRBD2 agrees at 15 bases. CDR1 MDHEN and CDR2 SYDVKM come from the germline V gene. This CDR3 spans 16 amino acids. The V and J ends lost 6 bases and 4 bases, in that order; junction bases with no gene match: 4. Here the CDR3 reads CASRLGTSGGYNEQFF. In DNA, the CDR3 is TGTGCCAGCAGACTGGGGACTAGCGGGGGGTACAATGAGCAGTTCTTC.

V is TRBV6-6 and J is TRBJ1-6; D not certain. Between the trimmed V and J ends, which lost 5 bases and 8 bases, there was a span of 4 bases. The V gene's germline CDR1 is MNHNY and CDR2 SVGAGI (reference sequence). The CDR3 sequence is 11 residues long. The chain's CDR3 is CASSLDSPLHF. The CDR3 nucleotides read TGTGCCAGCAGTCTCGATTCACCCCTCCACTTT.

The CDR3 region has the DNA TGCGCCAGCAGCCAAGTCTTTTTAGCGGGGGGGCTAAGCACAGATACGCAGTATTTT. As protein: CASSQVFLAGGLSTDTQYF. The chain joins TRBV4-1 to TRBJ2-3; 11 bases align to TRBD2. The CDR3 runs to 19 residues. After removal of 1 base from V and 0 bases from J, the junction contained 9 bases not matched to a gene. Germline CDR1 MGHRA, CDR2 YSYEKL.

For this clone: Other DNA sequences in this sample translate to the same CDR3. The chain joins TRBV18 to TRBJ2-3; D call uncertain. This CDR3 has 12 residues. The ends were cut back, 6 bases at V and 5 bases at J, with 9 bases in the middle. Germline-derived CDR1 and CDR2 are KGHSH and LQKENI. CDR3 protein: CASSPPGDTQYF. CDR3 in DNA: TGTGCCAGCTCCCCCCCGGGAGATACGCAGTATTTT.

The chain joins TRBV10-3 to TRBJ1-2, with D perhaps matching TRBD1 (5 bases). V shed 0 bases and J shed 8 bases, with 16 bases lying between them. The CDR3 has 15 residues. In germline, CDR1 is ENHRY, CDR2 SYGVKD. The chain's CDR3 is CAISESTQAGRGYTF. The CDR3 DNA reads TGTGCCATCAGTGAGTCCACTCAAGCAGGGAGGGGCTACACCTTC.

The rearrangement links TRBV28 to TRBJ1-5; D may be TRBD1 (5 bases). V was trimmed by 6 bases and J by 2 bases, leaving 11 bases between them. CDR1 and CDR2 (germline): MDHEN, SYDVKM. The CDR3 loop spans 14 amino acids. The DNA for the CDR3 is TGTGCCAGCAGCTGGGGCCAGCGCAATCAGCCCCAGCATTTT. Translated, it gives CASSWGQRNQPQHF.

The J gene is TRBJ1-1, the V gene TRBV5-1; possibly TRBD1 for D (5 bases). The V gene's germline CDR1 is SGHRS and CDR2 YFSETQ. V was clipped by 3 bases and J by 3 bases, with 27 bases between them. The CDR3 consists of 19 residues. Here the CDR3 DNA reads TGCGCCAGCAGCTCAATTCCGGGGCCTAGGGCAGGTATGGACACTGAAGCTTTCTTT. It codes for CASSSIPGPRAGMDTEAFF.